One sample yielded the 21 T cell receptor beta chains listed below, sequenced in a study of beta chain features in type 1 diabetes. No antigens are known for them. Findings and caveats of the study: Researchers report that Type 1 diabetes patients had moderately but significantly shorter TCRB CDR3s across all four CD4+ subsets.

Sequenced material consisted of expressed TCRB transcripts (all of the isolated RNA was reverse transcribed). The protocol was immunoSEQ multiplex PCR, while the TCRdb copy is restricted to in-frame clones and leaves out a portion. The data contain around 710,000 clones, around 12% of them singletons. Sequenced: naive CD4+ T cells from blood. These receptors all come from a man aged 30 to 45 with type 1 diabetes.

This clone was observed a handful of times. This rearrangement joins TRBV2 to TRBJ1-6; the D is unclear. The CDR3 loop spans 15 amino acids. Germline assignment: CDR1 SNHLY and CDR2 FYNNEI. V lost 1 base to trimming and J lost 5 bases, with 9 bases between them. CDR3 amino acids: CASSEGQLDNSPLHF. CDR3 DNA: TGTGCCAGCAGTGAAGGCCAGTTAGATAATTCACCCCTCCACTTT.

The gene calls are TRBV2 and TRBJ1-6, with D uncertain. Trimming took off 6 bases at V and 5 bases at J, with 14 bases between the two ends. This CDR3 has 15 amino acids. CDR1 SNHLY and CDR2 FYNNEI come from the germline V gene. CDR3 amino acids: CASRESSTHNSPLHF. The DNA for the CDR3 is TGTGCCAGCAGGGAATCTTCTACACATAATTCACCCCTCCACTTT. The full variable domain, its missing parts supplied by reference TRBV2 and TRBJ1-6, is EPEVTQTPSHQVTQMGQEVILRCVPISNHLYFYWYRQILGQKVEFLVSFYNNEISEKSEIFDDQFSVERPDGSNFTLKIRSTKLEDSAMYFCASRESSTHNSPLHFGNGTRLTVT.

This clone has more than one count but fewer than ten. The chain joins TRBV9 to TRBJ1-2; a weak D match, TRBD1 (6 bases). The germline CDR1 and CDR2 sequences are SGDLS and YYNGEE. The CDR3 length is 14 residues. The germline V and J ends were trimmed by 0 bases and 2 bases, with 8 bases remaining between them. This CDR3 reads CASSVGGQNYGYTF. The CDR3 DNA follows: TGTGCCAGCAGCGTAGGCGGACAGAACTATGGCTACACCTTC.

The CDR3 reads CAISEVGGDQPQHF. DNA for the CDR3: TGTGCCATCAGTGAGGTTGGAGGGGATCAGCCCCAGCATTTT. The chain recombines TRBV10-3 with TRBJ1-5; D possibly corresponds to TRBD1 (5 bases). V gave up 2 bases and J gave up 5 bases, with 10 bases separating them. CDR3 size: 14 residues. The V gene's germline CDR1 is ENHRY and CDR2 SYGVKD.

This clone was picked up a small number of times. CDR3 sequence reads: CASSDRPGANVLTF. In DNA form, the CDR3 reads TGTGCCAGCAGTGACAGGCCTGGGGCCAACGTCCTGACTTTC. The chain has TRBV25-1 and TRBJ2-6; D ambiguous. Germline V lookup: CDR1 MGHDK, CDR2 SYGVNS. This CDR3 has 14 residues. Deletions cut 3 bases from V and 2 bases from J, with 5 bases between.

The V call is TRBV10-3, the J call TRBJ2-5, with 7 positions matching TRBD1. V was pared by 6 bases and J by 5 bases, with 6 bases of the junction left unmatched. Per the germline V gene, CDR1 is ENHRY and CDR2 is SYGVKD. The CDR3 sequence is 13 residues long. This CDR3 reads CAIRAGGSETQYF. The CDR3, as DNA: TGTGCCATCAGGGCAGGGGGTTCGGAGACCCAGTACTTC.

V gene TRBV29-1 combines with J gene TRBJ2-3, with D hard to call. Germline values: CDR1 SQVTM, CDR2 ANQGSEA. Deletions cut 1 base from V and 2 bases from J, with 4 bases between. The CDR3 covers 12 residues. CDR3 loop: CSVEADTDTQYF. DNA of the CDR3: TGCAGCGTTGAAGCGGACACAGATACGCAGTATTTT.

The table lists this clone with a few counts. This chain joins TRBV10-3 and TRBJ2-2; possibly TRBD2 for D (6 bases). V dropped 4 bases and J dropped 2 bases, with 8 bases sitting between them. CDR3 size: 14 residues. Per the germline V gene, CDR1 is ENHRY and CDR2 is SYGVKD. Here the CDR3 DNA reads TGTGCCATCAGTGCGGGGGACAACACCGGGGAGCTGTTTTTT. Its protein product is CAISAGDNTGELFF.

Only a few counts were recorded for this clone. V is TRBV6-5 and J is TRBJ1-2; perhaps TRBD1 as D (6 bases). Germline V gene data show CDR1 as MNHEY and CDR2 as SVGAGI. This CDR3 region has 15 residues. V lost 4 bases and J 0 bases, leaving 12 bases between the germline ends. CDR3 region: CASSSPGHSNYGYTF. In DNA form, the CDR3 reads TGTGCCAGCAGTTCTCCGGGACATTCTAACTATGGCTACACCTTC.

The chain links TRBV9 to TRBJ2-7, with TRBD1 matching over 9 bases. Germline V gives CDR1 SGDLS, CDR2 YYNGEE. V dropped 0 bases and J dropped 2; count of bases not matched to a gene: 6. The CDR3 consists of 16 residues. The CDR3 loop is CASSVGSGTGPYEQYF. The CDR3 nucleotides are TGTGCCAGCAGCGTAGGTTCTGGGACAGGGCCCTACGAGCAGTACTTC.

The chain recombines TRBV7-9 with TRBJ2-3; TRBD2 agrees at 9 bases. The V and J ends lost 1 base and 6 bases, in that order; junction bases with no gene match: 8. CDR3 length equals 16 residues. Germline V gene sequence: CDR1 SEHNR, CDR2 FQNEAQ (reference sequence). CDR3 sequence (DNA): TGTGCCAGCAGCTTAGGAATAGCGGGGGCGACGGATACGCAGTATTTT. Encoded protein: CASSLGIAGATDTQYF.

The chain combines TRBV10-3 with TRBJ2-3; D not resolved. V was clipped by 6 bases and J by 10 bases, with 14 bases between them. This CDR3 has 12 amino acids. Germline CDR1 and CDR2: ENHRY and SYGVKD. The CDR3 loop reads CAISPEAPAQYF. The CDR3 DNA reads TGTGCCATCAGCCCCGAAGCACCGGCGCAGTATTTT.

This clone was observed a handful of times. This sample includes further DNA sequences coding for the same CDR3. The CDR3 DNA reads as TGCGCCAGCAGCCAAGATTCGGGGGACTATGGCTACACCTTC. This gives the protein CASSQDSGDYGYTF. The genes are TRBV4-3 and TRBJ1-2, with D possibly TRBD1 on 5 matching bases. Per germline, CDR1 LGHNA and CDR2 YSLEER. V shed 0 bases and J shed 3 bases, with 8 bases lying between them. The CDR3 has 14 residues.

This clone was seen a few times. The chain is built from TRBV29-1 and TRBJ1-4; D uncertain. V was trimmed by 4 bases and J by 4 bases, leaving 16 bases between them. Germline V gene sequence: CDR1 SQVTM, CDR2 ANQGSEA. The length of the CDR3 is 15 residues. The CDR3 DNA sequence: TGCAGCGTTGTACGGCAGGACCGTCTTAATGAAAAACTGTTTTTT. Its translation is CSVVRQDRLNEKLFF. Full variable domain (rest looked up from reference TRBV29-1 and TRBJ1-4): SAVISQKPSRDICQRGTSLTIQCQVDSQVTMMFWYRQQPGQSLTLIATANQGSEATYESGFVIDKFPISRPNLTFSTLTVSNMSPEDSSIYLCSVVRQDRLNEKLFFGSGTQLSVL.

In DNA form, the CDR3 reads TGCGCCAGCAGCTTAGACAGGGGGAACCGGGATGAGCAGTTCTTC. Residues: CASSLDRGNRDEQFF. The chain joins TRBV5-1 to TRBJ2-1; TRBD1 matches at 9 bases. In germline, CDR1 is SGHRS, CDR2 YFSETQ. The CDR3 totals 15 residues. With V trimmed by 2 bases and J by 8 bases, 8 bases remained unmatched.

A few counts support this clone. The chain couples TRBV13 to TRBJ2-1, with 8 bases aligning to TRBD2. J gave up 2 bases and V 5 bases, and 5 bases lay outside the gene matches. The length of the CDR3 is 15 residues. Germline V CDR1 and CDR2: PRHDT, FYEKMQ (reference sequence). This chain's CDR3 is CASSRRGVTYNEQFF. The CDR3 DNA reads TGTGCCAGCAGCCGGCGGGGGGTCACCTACAATGAGCAGTTCTTC. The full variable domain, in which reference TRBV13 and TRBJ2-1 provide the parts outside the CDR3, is AAGVIQSPRHLIKEKRETATLKCYPIPRHDTVYWYQQGPGQDPQFLISFYEKMQSDKGSIPDRFSAQQFSDYHSELNMSSLELGDSALYFCASSRRGVTYNEQFFGPGTRLTVL.

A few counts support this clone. The DNA of the CDR3 is TGTGCCAGCAGCGCCACGGGGGTATCCGAAGAGCTGTTTTTT. It is translated as CASSATGVSEELFF. This chain connects TRBV5-4 to TRBJ2-2; a weak D match, TRBD2 (6 bases). Looked up from germline, CDR1 is SGHNT and CDR2 is YYREEE (reference sequence). Trimming left V 4 bases short and J 11 bases short, with 18 bases between. CDR3 length: 14 residues.

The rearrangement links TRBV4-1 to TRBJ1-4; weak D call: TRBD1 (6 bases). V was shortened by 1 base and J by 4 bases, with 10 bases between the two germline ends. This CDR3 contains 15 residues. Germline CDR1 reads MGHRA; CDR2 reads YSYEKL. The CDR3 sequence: CASSQGTAFNEKLFF. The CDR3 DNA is TGCGCCAGCAGCCAAGGGACAGCCTTTAATGAAAAACTGTTTTTT.

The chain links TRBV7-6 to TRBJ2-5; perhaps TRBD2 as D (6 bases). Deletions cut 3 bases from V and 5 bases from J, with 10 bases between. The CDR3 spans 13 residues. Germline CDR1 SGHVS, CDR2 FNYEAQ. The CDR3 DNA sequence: TGTGCCAGCAGCTTTCAGGCGGGGGAGACCCAGTACTTC. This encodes CASSFQAGETQYF.

CDR3 nucleotide sequence: TGTGCCAGCAGTGTAGGCGGGGGGGCTTGGTACAATGAGCAGTTCTTC. The encoded protein is CASSVGGGAWYNEQFF. The V and J genes are TRBV2 and TRBJ2-1; the match to TRBD2 covers 9 bases. CDR3 size: 16 residues. Trimming removed 4 bases from V and 4 bases from J; junction bases left unmatched: 8. Germline V lookup: CDR1 SNHLY, CDR2 FYNNEI. Full variable domain (outside the CDR3, taken from reference TRBV2 and TRBJ2-1): EPEVTQTPSHQVTQMGQEVILRCVPISNHLYFYWYRQILGQKVEFLVSFYNNEISEKSEIFDDQFSVERPDGSNFTLKIRSTKLEDSAMYFCASSVGGGAWYNEQFFGPGTRLTVL.

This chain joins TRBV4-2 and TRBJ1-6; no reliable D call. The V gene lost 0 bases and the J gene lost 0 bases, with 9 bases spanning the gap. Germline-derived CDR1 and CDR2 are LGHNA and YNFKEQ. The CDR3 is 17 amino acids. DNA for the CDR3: TGTGCCAGCAGCCAAGATTTCGTACGCTCCTATAATTCACCCCTCCACTTT. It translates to CASSQDFVRSYNSPLHF.